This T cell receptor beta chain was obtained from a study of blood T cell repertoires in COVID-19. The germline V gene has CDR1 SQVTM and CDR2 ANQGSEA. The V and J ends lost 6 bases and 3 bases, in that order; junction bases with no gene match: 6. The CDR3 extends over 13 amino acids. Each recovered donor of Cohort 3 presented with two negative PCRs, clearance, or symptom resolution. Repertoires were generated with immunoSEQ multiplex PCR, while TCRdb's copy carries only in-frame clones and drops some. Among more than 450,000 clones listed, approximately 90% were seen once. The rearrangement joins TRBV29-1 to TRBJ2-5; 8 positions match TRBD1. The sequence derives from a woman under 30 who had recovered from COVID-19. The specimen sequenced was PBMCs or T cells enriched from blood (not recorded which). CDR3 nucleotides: TGCAGCGTATTCGGACAGGGAGAAGAGACCCAGTACTTC. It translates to CSVFGQGEETQYF.